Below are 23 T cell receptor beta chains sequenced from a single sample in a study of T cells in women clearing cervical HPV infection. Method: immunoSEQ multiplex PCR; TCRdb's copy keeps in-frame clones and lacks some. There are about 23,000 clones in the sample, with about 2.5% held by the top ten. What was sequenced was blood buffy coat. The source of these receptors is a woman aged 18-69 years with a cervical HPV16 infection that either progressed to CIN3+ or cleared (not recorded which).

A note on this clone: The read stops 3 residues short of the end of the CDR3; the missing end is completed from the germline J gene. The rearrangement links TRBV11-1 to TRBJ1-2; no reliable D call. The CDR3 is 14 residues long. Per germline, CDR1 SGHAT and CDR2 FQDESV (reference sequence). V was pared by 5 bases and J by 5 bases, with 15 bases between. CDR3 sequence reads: CASSPAGRTYGYTF. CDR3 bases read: TGTGCCAGCAGCCCAGCCGGGCGGACTTATGGC.

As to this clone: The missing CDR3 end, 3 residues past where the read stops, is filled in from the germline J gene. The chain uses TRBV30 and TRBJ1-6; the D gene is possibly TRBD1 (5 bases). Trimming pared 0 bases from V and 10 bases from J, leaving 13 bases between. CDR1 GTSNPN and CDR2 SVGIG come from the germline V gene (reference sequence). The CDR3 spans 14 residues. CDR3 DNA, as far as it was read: TGTGCCTGGAGTGTTTTTCAGGGTGTGTCACCC. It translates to CAWSVFQGVSP. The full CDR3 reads CAWSVFQGVSPLHF.

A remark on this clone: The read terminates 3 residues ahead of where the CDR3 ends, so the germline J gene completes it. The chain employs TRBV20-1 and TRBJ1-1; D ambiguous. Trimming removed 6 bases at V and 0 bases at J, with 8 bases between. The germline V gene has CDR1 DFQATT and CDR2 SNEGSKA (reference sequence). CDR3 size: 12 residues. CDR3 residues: CSAPQMNTEAFF. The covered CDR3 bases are TGCAGTGCGCCACAGATGAACACTGAA.

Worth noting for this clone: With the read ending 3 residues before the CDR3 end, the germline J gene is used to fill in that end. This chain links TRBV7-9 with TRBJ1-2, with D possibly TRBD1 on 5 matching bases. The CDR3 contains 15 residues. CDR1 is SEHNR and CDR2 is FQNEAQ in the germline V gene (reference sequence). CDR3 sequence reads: CASSLGGTSSYDYTF. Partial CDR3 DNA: TGTGCCAGCAGCTTAGGGGGGACTAGCTCCTACGAC.

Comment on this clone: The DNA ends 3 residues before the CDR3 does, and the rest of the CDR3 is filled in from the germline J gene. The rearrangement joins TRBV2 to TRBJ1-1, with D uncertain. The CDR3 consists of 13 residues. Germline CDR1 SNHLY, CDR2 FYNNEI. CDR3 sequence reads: CASSALGLDTAFF. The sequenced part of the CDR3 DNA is TGTGCCAGCAGTGCACTAGGTTTAGATACG.

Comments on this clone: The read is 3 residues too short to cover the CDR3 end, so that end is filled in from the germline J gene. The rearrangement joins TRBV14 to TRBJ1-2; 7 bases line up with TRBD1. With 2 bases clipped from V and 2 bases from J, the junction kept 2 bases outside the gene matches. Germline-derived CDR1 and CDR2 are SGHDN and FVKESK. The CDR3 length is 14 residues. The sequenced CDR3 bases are TGTGCCAGCAGCCAATTACAGGGGAACTATGGC. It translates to CASSQLQGNYG. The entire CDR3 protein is CASSQLQGNYGYTF.

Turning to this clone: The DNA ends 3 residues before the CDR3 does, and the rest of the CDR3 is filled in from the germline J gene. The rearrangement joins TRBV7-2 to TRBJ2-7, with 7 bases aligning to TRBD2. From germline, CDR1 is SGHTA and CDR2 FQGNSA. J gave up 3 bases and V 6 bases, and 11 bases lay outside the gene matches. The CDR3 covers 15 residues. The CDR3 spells CASRAWSSGGYEQYF. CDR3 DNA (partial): TGTGCCAGCAGGGCCTGGAGTTCGGGGGGCTACGAG. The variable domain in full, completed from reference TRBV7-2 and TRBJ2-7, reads GAGVSQSPSNKVTEKGKDVELRCDPISGHTALYWYRQSLGQGLEFLIYFQGNSAPDKSGLPSDRFSAERTGGSVSTLTIQRTQQEDSAVYLCASRAWSSGGYEQYFGPGTRLTVT.

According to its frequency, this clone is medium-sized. CDR3 protein: CAWSGLGTAVDEQYF. The covered CDR3 bases are TGTGCCTGGAGTGGTCTAGGGACAGCAGTGGACGAG. The V and J genes are TRBV30 and TRBJ2-7; 7 bases line up with TRBD1. The observed sequence ends 3 residues before the CDR3 terminus, with the missing tail filled in from the germline J gene. The CDR3 is 15 residues long. In germline, CDR1 is GTSNPN, CDR2 SVGIG (reference sequence). Trimming at V came to 1 base and at J to 5 bases, leaving 11 bases not matched to a gene.

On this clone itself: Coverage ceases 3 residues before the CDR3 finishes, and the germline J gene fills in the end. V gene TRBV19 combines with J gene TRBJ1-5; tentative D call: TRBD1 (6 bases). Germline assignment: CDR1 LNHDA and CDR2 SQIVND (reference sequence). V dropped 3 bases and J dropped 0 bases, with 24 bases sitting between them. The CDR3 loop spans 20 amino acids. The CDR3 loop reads CASSILFRDTATYSNQPQHF. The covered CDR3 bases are TGTGCCAGTAGTATCCTCTTCCGGGACACAGCTACTTATAGCAATCAGCCC.

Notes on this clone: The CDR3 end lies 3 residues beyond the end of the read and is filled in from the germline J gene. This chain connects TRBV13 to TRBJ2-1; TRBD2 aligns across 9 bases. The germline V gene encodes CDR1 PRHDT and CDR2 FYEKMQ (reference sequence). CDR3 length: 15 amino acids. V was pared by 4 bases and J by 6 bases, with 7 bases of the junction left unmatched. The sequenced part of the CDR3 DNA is TGTGCCAGCAGCTACGACCTAGCGGGGCGCAATGAG. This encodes CASSYDLAGRNE. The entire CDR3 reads CASSYDLAGRNEQFF.

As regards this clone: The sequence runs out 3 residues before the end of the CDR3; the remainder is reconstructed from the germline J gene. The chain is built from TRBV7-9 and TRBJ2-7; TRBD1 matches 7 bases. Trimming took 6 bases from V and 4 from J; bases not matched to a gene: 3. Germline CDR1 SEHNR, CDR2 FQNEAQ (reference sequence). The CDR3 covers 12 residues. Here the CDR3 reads CASSYRGYEQYF. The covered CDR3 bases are TGTGCCAGCAGTTACAGGGGTTACGAG.

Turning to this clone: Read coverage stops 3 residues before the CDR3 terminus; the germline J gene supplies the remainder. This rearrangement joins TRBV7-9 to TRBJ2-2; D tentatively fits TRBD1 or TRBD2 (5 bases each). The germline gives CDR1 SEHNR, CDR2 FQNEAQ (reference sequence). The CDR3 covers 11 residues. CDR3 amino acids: CASSYEGKLFF. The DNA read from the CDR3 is TGTGCCAGCAGTTACGAGGGGAAG.

The CDR3 spells CASRDRGEGKLFF. The part of the CDR3 DNA that was read is TGTGCCAGCAGAGACAGGGGAGAAGGAAAA. The genes are TRBV28 and TRBJ1-4, with 8 bases identical to TRBD1. The observed sequence ends 3 residues before the CDR3 terminus, with the missing tail filled in from the germline J gene. This CDR3 region has 13 residues. Losses at the gene ends were 6 bases for V and 10 bases for J; bases not matched to a gene: 7. Germline V lookup: CDR1 MDHEN, CDR2 SYDVKM.

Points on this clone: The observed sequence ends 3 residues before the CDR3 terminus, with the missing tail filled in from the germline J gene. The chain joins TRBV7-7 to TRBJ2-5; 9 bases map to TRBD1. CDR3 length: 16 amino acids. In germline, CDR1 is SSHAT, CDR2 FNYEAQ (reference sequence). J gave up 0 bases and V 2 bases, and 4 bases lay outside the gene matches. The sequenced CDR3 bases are TGTGCCAGCAGCTTAAGTGGGACAGGGTACCAAGAGACC. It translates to CASSLSGTGYQET. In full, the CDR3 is CASSLSGTGYQETQYF.

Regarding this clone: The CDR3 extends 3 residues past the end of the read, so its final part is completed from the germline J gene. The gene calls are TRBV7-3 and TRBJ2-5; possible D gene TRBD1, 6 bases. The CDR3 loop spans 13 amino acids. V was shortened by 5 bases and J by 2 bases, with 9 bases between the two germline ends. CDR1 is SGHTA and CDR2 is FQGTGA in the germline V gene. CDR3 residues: CASSRTAQETQYF. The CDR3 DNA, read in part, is TGTGCCAGCAGCCGGACAGCACAAGAGACC.

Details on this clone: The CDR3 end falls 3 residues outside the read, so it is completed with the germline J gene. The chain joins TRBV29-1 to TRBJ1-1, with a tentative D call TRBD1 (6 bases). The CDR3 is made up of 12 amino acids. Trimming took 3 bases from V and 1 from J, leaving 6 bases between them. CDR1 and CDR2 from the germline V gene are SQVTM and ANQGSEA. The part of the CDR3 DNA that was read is TGCAGCGTTGAGGGACAGAACACTGAA. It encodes CSVEGQNTE. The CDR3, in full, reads CSVEGQNTEAFF. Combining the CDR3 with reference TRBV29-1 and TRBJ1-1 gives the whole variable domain SAVISQKPSRDICQRGTSLTIQCQVDSQVTMMFWYRQQPGQSLTLIATANQGSEATYESGFVIDKFPISRPNLTFSTLTVSNMSPEDSSIYLCSVEGQNTEAFFGQGTRLTVV.

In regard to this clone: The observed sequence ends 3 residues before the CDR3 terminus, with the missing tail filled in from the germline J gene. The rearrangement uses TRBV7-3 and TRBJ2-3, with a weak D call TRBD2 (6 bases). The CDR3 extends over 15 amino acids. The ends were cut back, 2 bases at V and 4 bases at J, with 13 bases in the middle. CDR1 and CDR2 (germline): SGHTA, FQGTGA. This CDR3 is CASSLGRRAADTQYF. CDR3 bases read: TGTGCCAGCAGCTTAGGCCGGAGGGCCGCAGATACG.

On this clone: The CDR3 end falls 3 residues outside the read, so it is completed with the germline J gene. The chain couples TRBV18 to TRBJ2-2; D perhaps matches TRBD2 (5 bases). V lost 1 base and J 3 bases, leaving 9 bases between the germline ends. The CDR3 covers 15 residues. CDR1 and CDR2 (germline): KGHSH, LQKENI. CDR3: CASSPRGPDTGELFF. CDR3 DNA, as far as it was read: TGTGCCAGCTCACCACGAGGGCCGGACACCGGGGAG.

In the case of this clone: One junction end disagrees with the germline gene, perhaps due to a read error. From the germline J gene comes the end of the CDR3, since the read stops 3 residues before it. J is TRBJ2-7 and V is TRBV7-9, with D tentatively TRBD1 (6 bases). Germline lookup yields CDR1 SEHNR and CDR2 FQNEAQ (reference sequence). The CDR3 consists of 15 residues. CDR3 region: CASCLAPTRDNEQYF. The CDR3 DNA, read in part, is TGTGCCAGCTGCTTAGCCCCGACTCGGGACAACGAG.

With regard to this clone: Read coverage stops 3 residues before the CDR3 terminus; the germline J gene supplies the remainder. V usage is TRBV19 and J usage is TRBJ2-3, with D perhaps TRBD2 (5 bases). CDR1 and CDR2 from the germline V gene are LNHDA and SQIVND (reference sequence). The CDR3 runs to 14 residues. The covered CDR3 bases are TGTGCCAGTACCGGCGGGCCCCTTAATCAGCCG. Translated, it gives CASTGGPLNQP. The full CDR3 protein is CASTGGPLNQPQYF.

The chain's CDR3 is CASSPKGVSGNTIYF. CDR3 DNA, as far as it was read: TGTGCCAGCAGCCCGAAGGGCGTCTCTGGAAACACC. The chain joins TRBV7-9 to TRBJ1-3; D is uncertain. The DNA ends 3 residues before the CDR3 does, and the rest of the CDR3 is filled in from the germline J gene. The germline CDR1 and CDR2 sequences are SEHNR and FQNEAQ (reference sequence). This CDR3 has 15 residues. V shed 5 bases and J shed 0 bases, with 11 bases lying between them.

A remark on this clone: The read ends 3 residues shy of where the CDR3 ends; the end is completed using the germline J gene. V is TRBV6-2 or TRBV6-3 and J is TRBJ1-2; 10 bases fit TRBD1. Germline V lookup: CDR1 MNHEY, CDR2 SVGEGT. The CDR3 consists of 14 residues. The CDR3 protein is CASSFSGTGADYTF. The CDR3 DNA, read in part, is TGTGCCAGCAGTTTCTCCGGGACAGGGGCCGAC.

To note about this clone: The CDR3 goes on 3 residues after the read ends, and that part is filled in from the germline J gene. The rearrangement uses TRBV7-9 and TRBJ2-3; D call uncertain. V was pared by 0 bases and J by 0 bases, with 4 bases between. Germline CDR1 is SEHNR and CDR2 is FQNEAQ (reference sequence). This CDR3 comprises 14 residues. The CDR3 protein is CASSLAQSTDTQYF. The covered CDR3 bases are TGTGCCAGCAGCTTAGCACAAAGCACAGATACG.